This T cell receptor (beta chain) is drawn from a study of control samples from healthy donors and cancer patients. Trimming took 2 bases from V and 5 from J, leaving 3 bases between them. The CDR3 is 12 amino acids. Germline V gives CDR1 KGHDR, CDR2 SFDVKD. Data came from immunoSEQ multiplex PCR; TCRdb stores just in-frame clones and leaves some out. The table records roughly 80,000 clones, around 92% of them present only once. The specimen was blood. The clonotype comes from a woman aged 55-69 years in good health. The genes are TRBV24-1 and TRBJ1-5; D gene ambiguous. The CDR3: CATSDSDQPQHF. The CDR3 DNA reads TGTGCCACCAGTGATTCCGATCAGCCCCAGCATTTT.